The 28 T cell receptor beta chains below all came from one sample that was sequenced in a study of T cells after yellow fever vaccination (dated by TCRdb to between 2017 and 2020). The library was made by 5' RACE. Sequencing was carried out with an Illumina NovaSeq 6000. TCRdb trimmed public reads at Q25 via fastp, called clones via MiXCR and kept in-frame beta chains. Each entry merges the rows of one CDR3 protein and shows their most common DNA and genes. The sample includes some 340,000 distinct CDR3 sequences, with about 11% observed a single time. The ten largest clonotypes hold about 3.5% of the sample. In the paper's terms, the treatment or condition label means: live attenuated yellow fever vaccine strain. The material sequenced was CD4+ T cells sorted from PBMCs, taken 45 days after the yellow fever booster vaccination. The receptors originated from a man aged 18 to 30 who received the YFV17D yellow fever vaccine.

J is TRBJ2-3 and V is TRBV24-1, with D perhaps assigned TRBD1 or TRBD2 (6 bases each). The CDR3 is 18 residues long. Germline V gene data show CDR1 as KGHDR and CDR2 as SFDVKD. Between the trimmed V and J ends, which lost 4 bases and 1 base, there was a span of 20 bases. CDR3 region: CATSEGSRGRFRTDTQYF. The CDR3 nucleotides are TGTGCCACCAGTGAGGGGTCGAGGGGGAGGTTTCGCACAGATACGCAGTATTTT.

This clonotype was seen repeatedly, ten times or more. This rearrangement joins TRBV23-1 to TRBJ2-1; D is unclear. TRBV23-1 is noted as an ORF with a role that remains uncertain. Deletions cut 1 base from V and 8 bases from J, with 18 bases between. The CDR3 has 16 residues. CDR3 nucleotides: TGCGCCAGCAGTCAATGGCCAGAAGGCACAAAGGATGAGCAGTTCTTC. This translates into CASSQWPEGTKDEQFF.

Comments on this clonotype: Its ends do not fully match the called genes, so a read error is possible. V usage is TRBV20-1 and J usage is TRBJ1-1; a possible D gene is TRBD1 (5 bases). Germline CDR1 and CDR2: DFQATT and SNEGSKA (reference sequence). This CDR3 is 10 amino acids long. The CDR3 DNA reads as TGCAGTGCCTGGGGGAGTACAAATATCTTT. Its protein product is CSAWGSTNIF.

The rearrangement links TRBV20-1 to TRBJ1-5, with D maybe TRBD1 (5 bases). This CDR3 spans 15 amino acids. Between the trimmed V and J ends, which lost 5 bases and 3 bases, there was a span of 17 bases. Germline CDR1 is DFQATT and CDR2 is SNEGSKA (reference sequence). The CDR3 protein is CSAGLQGTLNQPQHF. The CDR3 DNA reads TGCAGTGCTGGACTACAAGGGACGCTCAATCAGCCCCAGCATTTT.

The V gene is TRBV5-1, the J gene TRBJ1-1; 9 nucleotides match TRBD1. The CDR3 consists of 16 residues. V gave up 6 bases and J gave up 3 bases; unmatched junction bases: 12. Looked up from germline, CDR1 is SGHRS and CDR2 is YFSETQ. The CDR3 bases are TGCGCCAGCAAAGAAGTCGAACAGGGGGCTGACACTGAAGCTTTCTTT. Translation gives CASKEVEQGADTEAFF.

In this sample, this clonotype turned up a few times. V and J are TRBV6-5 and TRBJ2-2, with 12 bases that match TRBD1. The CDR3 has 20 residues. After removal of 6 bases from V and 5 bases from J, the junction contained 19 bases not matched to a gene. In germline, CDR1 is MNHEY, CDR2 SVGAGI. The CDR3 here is CASSQSYPGQGATVTGELFF. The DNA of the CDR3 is TGTGCCAGCAGCCAATCTTACCCGGGACAGGGGGCGACAGTAACCGGGGAGCTGTTTTTT.

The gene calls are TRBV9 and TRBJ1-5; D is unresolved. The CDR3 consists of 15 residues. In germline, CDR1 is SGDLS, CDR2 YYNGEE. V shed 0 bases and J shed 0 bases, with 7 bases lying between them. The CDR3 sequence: CASSVGPYSNQPQHF. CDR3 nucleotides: TGTGCCAGCAGCGTAGGACCTTATAGCAATCAGCCCCAGCATTTT.

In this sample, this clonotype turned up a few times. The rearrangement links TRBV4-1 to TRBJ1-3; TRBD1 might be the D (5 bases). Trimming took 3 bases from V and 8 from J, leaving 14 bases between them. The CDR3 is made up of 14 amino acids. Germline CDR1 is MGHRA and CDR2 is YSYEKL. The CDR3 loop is CASSHPGVTDTIYF. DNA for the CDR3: TGCGCCAGCAGCCATCCGGGGGTTACGGACACCATATATTTT.

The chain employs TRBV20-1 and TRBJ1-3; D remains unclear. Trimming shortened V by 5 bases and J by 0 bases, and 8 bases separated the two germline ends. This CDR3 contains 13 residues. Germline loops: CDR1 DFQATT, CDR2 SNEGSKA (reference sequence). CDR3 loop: CSAPPVSGNTIYF. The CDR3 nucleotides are TGCAGTGCTCCACCGGTCTCTGGAAACACCATATATTTT.

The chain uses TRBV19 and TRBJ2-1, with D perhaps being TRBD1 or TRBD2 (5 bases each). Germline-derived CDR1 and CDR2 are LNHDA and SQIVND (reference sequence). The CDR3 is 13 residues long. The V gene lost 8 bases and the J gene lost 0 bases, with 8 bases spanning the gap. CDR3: CASAGTSYNEQFF. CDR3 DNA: TGTGCCAGTGCCGGGACCTCCTACAATGAGCAGTTCTTC.

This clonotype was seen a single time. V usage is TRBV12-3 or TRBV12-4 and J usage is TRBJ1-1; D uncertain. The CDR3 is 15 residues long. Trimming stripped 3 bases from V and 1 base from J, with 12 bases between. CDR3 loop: CASSFSLPANTEAFF. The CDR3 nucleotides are TGTGCCAGCAGTTTTTCCCTACCAGCGAACACTGAAGCTTTCTTT.

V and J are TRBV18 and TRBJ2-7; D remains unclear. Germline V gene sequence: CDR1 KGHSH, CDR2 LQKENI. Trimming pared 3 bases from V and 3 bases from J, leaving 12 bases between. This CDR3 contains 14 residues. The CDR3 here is CASSPSTNNYEQYV. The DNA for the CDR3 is TGTGCCAGCTCACCCTCAACAAACAACTACGAGCAGTACGTC.

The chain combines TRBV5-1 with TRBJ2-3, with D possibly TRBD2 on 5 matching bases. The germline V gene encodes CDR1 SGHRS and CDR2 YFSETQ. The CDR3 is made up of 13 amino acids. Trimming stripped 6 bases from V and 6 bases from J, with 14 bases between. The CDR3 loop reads CASNVLGADTQYF. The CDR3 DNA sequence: TGCGCCAGCAACGTCCTGGGAGCGGATACGCAGTATTTT.

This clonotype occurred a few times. CDR3 sequence: CASSSPGNTEAFF. In DNA form, the CDR3 reads TGTGCCAGCAGCTCCCCGGGGAACACTGAAGCTTTCTTT. The chain uses TRBV5-4 and TRBJ1-1; D gene unclear. V lost 3 bases, J lost 1 base, and 7 bases lay in between. Germline values: CDR1 SGHNT, CDR2 YYREEE (reference sequence). CDR3 size: 13 residues. The full variable domain, with the rest looked up from reference TRBV5-4 and TRBJ1-1, is ETGVTQSPTHLIKTRGQQVTLRCSSQSGHNTVSWYQQALGQGPQFIFQYYREEENGRGNFPPRFSGLQFPNYSSELNVNALELDDSALYLCASSSPGNTEAFFGQGTRLTVV.

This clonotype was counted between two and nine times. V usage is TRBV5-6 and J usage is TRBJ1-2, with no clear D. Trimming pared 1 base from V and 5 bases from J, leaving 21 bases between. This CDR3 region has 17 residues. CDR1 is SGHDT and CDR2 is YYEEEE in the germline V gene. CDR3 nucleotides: TGTGCCAGCAGCTTGTTGGGCCTTCGGCAGCATTTTTATGGCTACACCTTC. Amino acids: CASSLLGLRQHFYGYTF.

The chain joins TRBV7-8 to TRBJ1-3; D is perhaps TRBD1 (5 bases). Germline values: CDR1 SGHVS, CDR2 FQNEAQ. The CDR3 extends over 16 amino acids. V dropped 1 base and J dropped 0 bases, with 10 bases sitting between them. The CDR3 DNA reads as TGTGCCAGCAGCTTAGGGGGCCTTACCTCTGGAAACACCATATATTTT. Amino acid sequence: CASSLGGLTSGNTIYF.

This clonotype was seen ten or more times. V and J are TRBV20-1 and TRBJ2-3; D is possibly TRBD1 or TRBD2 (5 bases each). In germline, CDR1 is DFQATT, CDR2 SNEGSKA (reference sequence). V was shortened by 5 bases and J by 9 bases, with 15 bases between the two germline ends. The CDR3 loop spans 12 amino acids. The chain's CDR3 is CSAGPSWGTQYF. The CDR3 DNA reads TGCAGTGCTGGACCCTCCTGGGGGACGCAGTATTTT.

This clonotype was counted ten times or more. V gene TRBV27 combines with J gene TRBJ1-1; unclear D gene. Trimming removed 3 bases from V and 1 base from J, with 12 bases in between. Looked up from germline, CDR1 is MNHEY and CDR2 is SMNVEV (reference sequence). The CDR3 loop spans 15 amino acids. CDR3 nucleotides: TGTGCCAGCAGTTTGGGCAGCGCATCGAACACTGAAGCTTTCTTT. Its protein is CASSLGSASNTEAFF.

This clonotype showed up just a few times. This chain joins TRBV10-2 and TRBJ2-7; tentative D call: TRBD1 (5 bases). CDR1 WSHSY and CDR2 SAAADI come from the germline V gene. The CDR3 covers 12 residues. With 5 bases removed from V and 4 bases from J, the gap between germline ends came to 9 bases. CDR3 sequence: CASSTQGYEQYV. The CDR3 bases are TGCGCCAGCAGTACCCAGGGTTACGAGCAGTACGTC.

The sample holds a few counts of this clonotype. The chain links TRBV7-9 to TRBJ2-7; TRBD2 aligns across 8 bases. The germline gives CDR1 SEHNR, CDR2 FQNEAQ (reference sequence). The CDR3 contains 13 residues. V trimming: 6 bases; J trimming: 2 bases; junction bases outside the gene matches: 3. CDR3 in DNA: TGTGCCAGCAGTTCGGGGGGGGCCTACGAGCAGTACGTC. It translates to CASSSGGAYEQYV.

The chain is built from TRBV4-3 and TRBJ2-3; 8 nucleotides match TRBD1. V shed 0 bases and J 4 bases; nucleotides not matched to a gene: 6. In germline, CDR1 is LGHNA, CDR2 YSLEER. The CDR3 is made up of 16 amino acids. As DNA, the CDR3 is TGCGCCAGCAGCCAAGAACGGACAGGGTTCGCAGATACGCAGTATTTT. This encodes CASSQERTGFADTQYF.

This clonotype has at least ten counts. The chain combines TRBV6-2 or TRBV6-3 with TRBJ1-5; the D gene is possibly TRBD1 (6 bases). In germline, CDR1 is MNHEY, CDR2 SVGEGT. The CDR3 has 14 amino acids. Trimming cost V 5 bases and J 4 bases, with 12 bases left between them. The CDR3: CASSHLDRNQPQHF. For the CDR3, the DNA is TGTGCCAGCAGTCACTTGGACAGAAATCAGCCCCAGCATTTT.

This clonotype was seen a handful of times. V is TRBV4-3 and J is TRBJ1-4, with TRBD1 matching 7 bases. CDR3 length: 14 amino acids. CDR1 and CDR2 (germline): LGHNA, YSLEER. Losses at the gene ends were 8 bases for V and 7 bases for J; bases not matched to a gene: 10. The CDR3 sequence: CASGRQGSGEKLFF. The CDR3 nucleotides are TGCGCCAGCGGACGACAGGGATCAGGTGAAAAACTGTTTTTT.

The CDR3 here is CASTGGAGGELFF. The CDR3 region has the DNA TGCGCCAGCACCGGGGGGGCCGGCGGGGAGCTGTTTTTT. This sequence joins TRBV5-1 and TRBJ2-2; TRBD2 matches at 8 bases. With V trimmed by 6 bases and J by 7 bases, 5 bases remained unmatched. CDR3 length: 13 amino acids. Germline V CDR1 and CDR2: SGHRS, YFSETQ. Full variable domain (rest looked up from reference TRBV5-1 and TRBJ2-2): KAGVTQTPRYLIKTRGQQVTLSCSPISGHRSVSWYQQTPGQGLQFLFEYFSETQRNKGNFPGRFSGRQFSNSRSEMNVSTLELGDSALYLCASTGGAGGELFFGEGSRLTVL.

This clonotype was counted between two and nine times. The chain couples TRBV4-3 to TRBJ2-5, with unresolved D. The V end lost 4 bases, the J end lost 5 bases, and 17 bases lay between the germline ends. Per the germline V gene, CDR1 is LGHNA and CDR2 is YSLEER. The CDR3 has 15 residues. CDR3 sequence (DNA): TGCGCCAGCAGCCCATCCCGGGCTGTCGGGGAGACCCAGTACTTC. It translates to CASSPSRAVGETQYF.

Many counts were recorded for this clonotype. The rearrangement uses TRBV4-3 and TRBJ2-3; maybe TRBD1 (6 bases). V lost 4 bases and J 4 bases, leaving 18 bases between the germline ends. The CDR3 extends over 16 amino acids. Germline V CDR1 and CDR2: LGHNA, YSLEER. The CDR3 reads CASSRKQSTGSDTQYF. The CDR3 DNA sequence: TGCGCCAGCAGCCGAAAACAATCGACAGGATCAGATACGCAGTATTTT.

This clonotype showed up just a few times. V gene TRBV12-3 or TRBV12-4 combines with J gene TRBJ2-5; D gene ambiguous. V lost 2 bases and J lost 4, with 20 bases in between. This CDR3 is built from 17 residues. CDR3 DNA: TGTGCCAGCAGTTTAAGTACCCGCGCGGCTCCACGAGAGACCCAGTACTTC. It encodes CASSLSTRAAPRETQYF.

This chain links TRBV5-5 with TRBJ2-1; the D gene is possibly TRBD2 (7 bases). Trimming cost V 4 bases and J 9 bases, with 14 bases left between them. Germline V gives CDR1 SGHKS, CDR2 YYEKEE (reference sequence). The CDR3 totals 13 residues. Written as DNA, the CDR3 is TGTGCCAGCAGCAAGGACGGGGGGCTTGAGCAGTTCTTC. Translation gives CASSKDGGLEQFF.